This T cell receptor beta chain comes out of a study of blood T cell repertoires in COVID-19. Across the whole study: T cells, B-cell-depleted T cells, or PBMCs supplied cDNA or gDNA.

Profiling relied on immunoSEQ multiplex PCR, and the TCRdb table lists in-frame clones only, not all of them. This sample has fewer than 250,000 clones, with just over 85% found just once. Germline CDR1 reads MDHEN; CDR2 reads SYDVKM. Between the trimmed V and J ends, which lost 4 bases and 4 bases, there was a span of 14 bases. There are 15 residues in the CDR3. Participants' own reports of clinical history determined their cohort assignment. The receptor was isolated from a woman aged 40 to 50 with acute COVID-19. This chain joins TRBV28 and TRBJ1-5; D remains ambiguous. The sequencing input was PBMCs or T cells enriched from blood (not recorded which). This CDR3 reads CASSSSGRPNQPQHF. The CDR3 DNA follows: TGTGCCAGCAGTTCCTCGGGGAGGCCTAATCAGCCCCAGCATTTT.